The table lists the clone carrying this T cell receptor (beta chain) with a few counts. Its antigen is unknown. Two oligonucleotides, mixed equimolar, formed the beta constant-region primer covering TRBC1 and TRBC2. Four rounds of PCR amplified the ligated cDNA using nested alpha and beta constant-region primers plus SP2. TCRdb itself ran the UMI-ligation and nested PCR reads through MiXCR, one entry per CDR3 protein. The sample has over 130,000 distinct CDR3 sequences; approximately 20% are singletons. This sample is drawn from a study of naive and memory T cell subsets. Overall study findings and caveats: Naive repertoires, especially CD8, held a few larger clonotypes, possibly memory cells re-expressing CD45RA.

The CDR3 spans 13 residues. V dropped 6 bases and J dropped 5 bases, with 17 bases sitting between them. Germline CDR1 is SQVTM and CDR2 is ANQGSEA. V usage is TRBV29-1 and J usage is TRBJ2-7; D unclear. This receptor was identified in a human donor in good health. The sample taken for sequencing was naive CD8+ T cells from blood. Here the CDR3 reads CSVAGVAMDEQYF. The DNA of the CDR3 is TGCAGCGTCGCCGGAGTGGCTATGGACGAGCAGTACTTC.